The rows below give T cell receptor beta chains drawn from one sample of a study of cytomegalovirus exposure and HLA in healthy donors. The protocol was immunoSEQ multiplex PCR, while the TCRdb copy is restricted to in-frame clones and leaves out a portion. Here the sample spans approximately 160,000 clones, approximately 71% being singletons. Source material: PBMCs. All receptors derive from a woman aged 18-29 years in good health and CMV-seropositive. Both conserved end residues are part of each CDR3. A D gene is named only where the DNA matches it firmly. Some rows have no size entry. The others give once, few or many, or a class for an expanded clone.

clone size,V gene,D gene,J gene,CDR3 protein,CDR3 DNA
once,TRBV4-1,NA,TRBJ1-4,CASSQDPGSHNEKLFF,TGCGCCAGCAGCCAAGATCCGGGGTCCCATAATGAAAAACTGTTTTTT
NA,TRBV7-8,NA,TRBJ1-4,CASSLGRTVNEKLFF,TGTGCCAGCAGCTTAGGCAGGACAGTGAATGAAAAACTGTTTTTT
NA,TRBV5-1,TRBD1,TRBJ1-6,CASRDRNNSPLHF,TGCGCCAGCCGGGACAGAAATAATTCACCCCTCCACTTT
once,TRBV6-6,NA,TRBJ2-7,CASSYSNRLSIDLYF,TGTGCCAGCAGTTACTCTAACAGGTTAAGTATCGATCTGTACTTC
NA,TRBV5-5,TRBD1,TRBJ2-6,CASSLVERTGSGANVLTF,TGTGCCAGCAGCTTGGTTGAACGGACAGGGTCTGGGGCCAACGTCCTGACTTTC
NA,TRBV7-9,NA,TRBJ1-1,CASSLGGASSEAFF,TGTGCCAGCAGCTTAGGGGGCGCATCATCTGAAGCTTTCTTT
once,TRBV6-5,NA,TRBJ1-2,CASSYSGASYGYTF,TGTGCCAGCAGTTACTCGGGCGCGAGCTATGGCTACACCTTC
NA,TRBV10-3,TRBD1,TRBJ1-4,CAISASGGTGEEKLFF,TGTGCCATCAGTGCGTCCGGCGGGACAGGAGAGGAAAAACTGTTTTTT
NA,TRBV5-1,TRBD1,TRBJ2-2,CASSLDQGAGTGELFF,TGCGCCAGCAGCTTGGACCAGGGGGCTGGGACCGGGGAGCTGTTTTTT
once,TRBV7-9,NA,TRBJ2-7,CASSFRGYEQYF,TGTGCCAGCAGCTTCCGGGGGTACGAGCAGTACTTC
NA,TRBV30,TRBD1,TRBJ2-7,CAWSRMGTGVTYEQYF,TGTGCCTGGAGTAGGATGGGGACAGGCGTTACCTACGAGCAGTACTTC
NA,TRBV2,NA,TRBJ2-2,CASRGQATGELFF,TGTGCCAGCAGGGGCCAGGCAACCGGGGAGCTGTTTTTT
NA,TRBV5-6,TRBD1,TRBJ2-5,CASSLGQGEAQYF,TGTGCCAGCAGCTTGGGACAGGGGGAGGCCCAGTACTTC
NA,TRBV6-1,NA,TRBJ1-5,CASSEGEGRNQPQHF,TGTGCCAGCAGTGAGGGGGAGGGACGCAATCAGCCCCAGCATTTT
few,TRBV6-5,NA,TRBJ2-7,CASAPWADSYEQYF,TGTGCCAGCGCTCCCTGGGCCGACTCCTACGAGCAGTACTTC
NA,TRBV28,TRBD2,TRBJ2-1,CASSLGGGDEQFF,TGTGCCAGCAGTTTAGGGGGAGGGGATGAGCAGTTCTTC
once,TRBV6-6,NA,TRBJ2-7,CASSPDWGRNEQYF,TGTGCCAGCAGTCCAGATTGGGGGCGAAACGAGCAGTACTTC
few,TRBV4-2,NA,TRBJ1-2,CASSLRTGDSGYGYTF,TGTGCCAGCAGCCTCCGGACCGGGGATTCAGGCTATGGCTACACCTTC
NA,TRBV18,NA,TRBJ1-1,CASSPGLNTEAFF,TGTGCCAGCTCACCAGGGCTGAACACTGAAGCTTTCTTT
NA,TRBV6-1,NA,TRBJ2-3,CALQEGQWVAQYF,TGTGCCCTGCAAGAGGGCCAGTGGGTTGCGCAGTATTTT
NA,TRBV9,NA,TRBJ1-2,CASSVVDSGYTF,TGTGCCAGCAGCGTAGTAGACAGTGGCTACACCTTC
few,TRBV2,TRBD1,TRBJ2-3,CASRLQGPGDTQYF,TGTGCCAGCCGACTACAGGGGCCGGGAGATACGCAGTATTTT
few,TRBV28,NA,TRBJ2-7,CAAKTGDYEQYF,TGTGCCGCTAAGACAGGTGACTACGAGCAGTACTTC
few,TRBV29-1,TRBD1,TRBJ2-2,CSVEHRGRTGELFF,TGCAGCGTCGAACACAGGGGACGCACCGGGGAGCTGTTTTTT
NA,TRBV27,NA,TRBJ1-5,CASSLSRGDQPQHF,TGTGCCAGCAGTTTAAGCAGGGGCGATCAGCCCCAGCATTTT
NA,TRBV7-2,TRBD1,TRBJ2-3,CASSRDRVHRDTQYF,TGTGCCAGCAGCCGTGACAGGGTCCACAGGGATACGCAGTATTTT
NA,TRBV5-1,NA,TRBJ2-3,CASSLGSSVSTDTQYF,TGCGCCAGCAGCTTGGGGTCTAGCGTGAGCACAGATACGCAGTATTTT
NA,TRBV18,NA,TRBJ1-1,CASSPSGNTEAFF,TGTGCCAGCTCCCCAAGCGGGAACACTGAAGCTTTCTTT
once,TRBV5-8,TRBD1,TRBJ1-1,CASSFGQGASTEAFF,TGTGCCAGCAGCTTCGGGCAGGGGGCAAGCACTGAAGCTTTCTTT
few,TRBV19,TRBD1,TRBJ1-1,CASRLGGRTEAFF,TGTGCCAGTAGGCTAGGGGGCCGAACTGAAGCTTTCTTT
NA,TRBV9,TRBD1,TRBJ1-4,CASSVGTGTNEKLFF,TGTGCCAGCAGCGTAGGGACAGGAACTAATGAAAAACTGTTTTTT
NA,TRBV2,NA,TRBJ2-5,CASREGLETQYF,TGTGCCAGCAGGGAGGGTCTGGAGACCCAGTACTTC
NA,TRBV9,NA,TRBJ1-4,CASSPRPALEEKLFF,TGTGCCAGCAGCCCCCGACCCGCACTAGAGGAAAAACTGTTTTTT
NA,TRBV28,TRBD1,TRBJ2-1,CASSPGQGGDEQFF,TGTGCCAGCAGTCCTGGACAGGGAGGAGACGAGCAGTTCTTC
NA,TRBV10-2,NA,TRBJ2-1,CASSEPPTLNEQFF,TGCGCCAGCAGTGAGCCGCCGACTCTGAATGAGCAGTTCTTC
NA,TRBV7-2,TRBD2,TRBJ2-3,CASRKRGGRDGSDTQYF,TGTGCCAGCAGAAAGCGGGGGGGCCGTGACGGCTCAGATACGCAGTATTTT
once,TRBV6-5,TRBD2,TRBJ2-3,CASSRVAGSTDTQYF,TGTGCCAGCAGCCGGGTAGCGGGGAGCACAGATACGCAGTATTTT
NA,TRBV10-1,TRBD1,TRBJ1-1,CAKTTGECGDTEAFF,TGCGCCAAGACGACAGGGGAGTGTGGGGACACTGAAGCTTTCTTT
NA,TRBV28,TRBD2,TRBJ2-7,CASSLLAGVFEQYF,TGTGCCAGCAGCCTACTAGCGGGAGTCTTCGAGCAGTACTTC
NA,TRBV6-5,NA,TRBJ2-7,CASSYSRERSYEQYF,TGTGCCAGCAGTTACTCGCGGGAAAGGTCCTACGAGCAGTACTTC
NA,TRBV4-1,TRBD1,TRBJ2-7,CASSPSGQGTYEQYF,TGCGCCAGCAGCCCCTCGGGACAGGGCACCTACGAGCAGTACTTC
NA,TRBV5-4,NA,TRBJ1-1,CASAGNTEAFF,TGTGCCAGCGCAGGTAACACTGAAGCTTTCTTT
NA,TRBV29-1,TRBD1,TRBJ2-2,CSVEDREGTGELFF,TGCAGCGTCGAAGACAGGGAAGGCACCGGGGAGCTGTTTTTT
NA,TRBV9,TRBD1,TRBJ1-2,CASSVDATGGSNYGYTF,TGTGCCAGCAGCGTAGATGCGACAGGGGGTTCAAACTATGGCTACACCTTC
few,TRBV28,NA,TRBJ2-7,CASSPRGGSYEQYF,TGTGCCAGCAGTCCCCGAGGCGGCTCCTACGAGCAGTACTTC
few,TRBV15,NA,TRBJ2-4,CATSKNFRVAKNIQYF,TGTGCCACCAGCAAAAATTTCAGGGTTGCCAAAAACATTCAGTACTTC
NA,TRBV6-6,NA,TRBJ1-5,CASSYGGNQPQHF,TGTGCCAGCAGTTACGGAGGCAATCAGCCCCAGCATTTT
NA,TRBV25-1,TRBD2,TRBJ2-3,CASSEGKLAGTDTQYF,TGTGCCAGCAGTGAAGGAAAACTAGCGGGGACAGATACGCAGTATTTT
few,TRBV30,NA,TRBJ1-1,CAWSVGVRATF,TGTGCCTGGAGTGTAGGGGTCCGGGCTACCTTT
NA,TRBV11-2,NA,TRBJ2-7,CASSFRGDSSYEQYF,TGTGCCAGCAGCTTCAGGGGCGACAGCTCCTACGAGCAGTACTTC
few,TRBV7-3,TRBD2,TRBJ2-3,CASSPGGGASTDTQYF,TGTGCCAGCAGCCCGGGGGGTGGTGCTAGCACAGATACGCAGTATTTT
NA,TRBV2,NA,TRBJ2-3,CASSDVLGYTQYF,TGTGCCAGCAGTGACGTTTTGGGCTATACGCAGTATTTT
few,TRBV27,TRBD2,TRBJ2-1,CASSLRGGSGYNEQFF,TGTGCCAGCAGTTTACGCGGCGGGAGTGGGTACAATGAGCAGTTCTTC
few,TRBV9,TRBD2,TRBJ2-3,CASSERGLAGRTSTDTQYF,TGTGCCAGCAGCGAACGGGGACTAGCGGGAAGAACTAGCACAGATACGCAGTATTTT
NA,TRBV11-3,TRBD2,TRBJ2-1,CASSPRTSGLYNEQFF,TGTGCCAGCAGCCCCCGGACTAGCGGGCTATACAATGAGCAGTTCTTC
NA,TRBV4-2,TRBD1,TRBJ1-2,CASSQLQGAAGYTF,TGTGCCAGCAGCCAATTGCAGGGGGCGGCTGGCTACACCTTC
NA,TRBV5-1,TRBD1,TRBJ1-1,CASSLSQGANTEAFF,TGCGCCAGCAGCCTTTCACAGGGGGCCAACACTGAAGCTTTCTTT
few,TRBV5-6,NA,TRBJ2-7,CASSVSLEQYF,TGTGCCAGCAGCGTTAGTCTCGAGCAGTACTTC
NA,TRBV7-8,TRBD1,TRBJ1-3,CASSHRGAAGNTIYF,TGTGCCAGCAGCCACAGGGGAGCGGCGGGAAACACCATATATTTT